The 19 T cell receptor beta chains below come from one sample, sequenced in a study of CD8 T cells in ankylosing spondylitis. Findings of the study overall: For ankylosing spondylitis blood, a TCR beta motif of eight or nine highly homologous variants appeared characteristic.

Their antigen targets remain unknown. A single record per CDR3 protein comes from TCRdb applying MiXCR to the 5' RACE reads. The sample yields a few hundred thousand distinct CDR3 sequences, less than 10% seen once. Sequencing used blood, either unsorted or a sorted T cell fraction (not recorded which). Source of these receptors: a male donor with ankylosing spondylitis.

This clonotype was found a few times. V and J are TRBV7-3 and TRBJ2-5; D remains ambiguous. The CDR3 spans 14 residues. V was trimmed by 1 base and J by 7 bases, leaving 13 bases between them. Germline V lookup: CDR1 SGHTA, CDR2 FQGTGA. The CDR3 DNA sequence: TGTGCCAGCAGCTTAAATGTGCTCCCAGGGACCCAGTACTTC. Amino acids: CASSLNVLPGTQYF.

The chain employs TRBV4-1 and TRBJ2-7; D is ambiguous. V was clipped by 4 bases and J by 6 bases, with 13 bases between them. Germline V CDR1 and CDR2: MGHRA, YSYEKL. CDR3 size: 13 residues. Here the CDR3 DNA reads TGCGCCAGCAGCCCACTGTTCCGGGCCGAGCAGTACTTC. The encoded protein is CASSPLFRAEQYF.

The sample holds a few counts of this clonotype. This chain joins TRBV7-2 and TRBJ2-3; D is perhaps TRBD2 (5 bases). Germline V lookup: CDR1 SGHTA, CDR2 FQGNSA. The ends were cut back, 5 bases at V and 2 bases at J, with 11 bases in the middle. CDR3 length equals 14 residues. CDR3 in DNA: TGTGCCAGCAGCCATGAGCGGTTCACAGATACGCAGTATTTT. Translated: CASSHERFTDTQYF.

J is TRBJ2-3 and V is TRBV2; 14 nucleotides agree with TRBD2. With V trimmed by 3 bases and J by 2 bases, 4 bases remained unmatched. Germline CDR1 is SNHLY and CDR2 is FYNNEI. This CDR3 comprises 17 residues. The CDR3 protein is CASSEPGLAGDTDTQYF. CDR3 DNA: TGTGCCAGCAGTGAGCCGGGACTAGCGGGGGACACAGATACGCAGTATTTT.

This clonotype turned up a few times. V usage is TRBV5-1 and J usage is TRBJ2-5, with D possibly matching TRBD1 (5 bases). Trimming took 6 bases from V and 4 from J, leaving 16 bases between them. The CDR3 is made up of 14 amino acids. Germline CDR1 SGHRS, CDR2 YFSETQ. This CDR3 reads CASTAARGAETQYF. The CDR3 DNA sequence: TGCGCCAGCACCGCGGCTAGGGGTGCAGAGACCCAGTACTTC. The full variable domain, in which reference TRBV5-1 and TRBJ2-5 provide the parts outside the CDR3, is KAGVTQTPRYLIKTRGQQVTLSCSPISGHRSVSWYQQTPGQGLQFLFEYFSETQRNKGNFPGRFSGRQFSNSRSEMNVSTLELGDSALYLCASTAARGAETQYFGPGTRLLVL.

The CDR3 reads CASSATGIRASETQYF. CDR3 sequence (DNA): TGTGCCAGCAGTGCCACTGGGATCAGGGCATCTGAGACCCAGTACTTC. The chain uses TRBV12-3 or TRBV12-4 and TRBJ2-5; tentatively, D is TRBD1 (5 bases). Trimming stripped 5 bases from V and 5 bases from J, with 21 bases between. The CDR3 has 16 amino acids.

In its sample, this clonotype was seen a few times. V is TRBV11-2 and J is TRBJ2-1, with 13 bases identical to TRBD2. The CDR3 spans 16 residues. Looked up from germline, CDR1 is SGHAT and CDR2 is FQNNGV. V lost 6 bases, J lost 7 bases, and 9 bases stayed unmatched. The CDR3 reads CASSPGLAGYINEQFF. The CDR3 region has the DNA TGTGCCAGCAGTCCGGGACTAGCGGGATATATTAATGAGCAGTTCTTC.

This clonotype was seen at least ten times. The chain couples TRBV21-1 to TRBJ2-4; TRBD1 is taken as the D call from the table, unchecked against the DNA. TRBV21-1 is a documented pseudogene. The CDR3 is made up of 12 amino acids. For the CDR3, the DNA is TGTGCCGGGAGACAGGGCAAAAACATTCAGTACTTC. Translating it yields CAGRQGKNIQYF.

In its sample, this clonotype was seen a few times. V gene TRBV5-6 combines with J gene TRBJ2-7; D ambiguous. V was cut by 9 bases and J by 6 bases, with 19 bases left in between. Germline CDR1 reads SGHDT; CDR2 reads YYEEEE. CDR3 size: 13 residues. The CDR3: CATARTALSEQYF. Written as DNA, the CDR3 is TGTGCCACCGCCAGAACAGCCCTGAGCGAGCAGTACTTC.

The CDR3 spells CASSFNPGLAADTQYF. For the CDR3, the DNA is TGCGCCAGCAGCTTTAACCCGGGACTAGCAGCAGATACGCAGTATTTT. The chain couples TRBV5-1 to TRBJ2-3; 9 bases fit TRBD2. The germline CDR1 and CDR2 sequences are SGHRS and YFSETQ. V lost 2 bases, J lost 4 bases, and 8 bases stayed unmatched. The CDR3 consists of 16 residues.

This clonotype showed up just a few times. V gene TRBV15 combines with J gene TRBJ1-2; weak D call: TRBD1 (5 bases). Germline CDR1 reads LNHNV; CDR2 reads YYDKDF (reference sequence). V dropped 2 bases and J dropped 0 bases, with 13 bases sitting between them. The CDR3 has 16 residues. The CDR3 is CATSRLAGGANYGYTF. CDR3 nucleotide sequence: TGTGCCACCAGCAGATTGGCGGGGGGAGCTAACTATGGCTACACCTTC.

A few counts support this clonotype. The rearrangement uses TRBV2 and TRBJ2-5; D may be TRBD1 (6 bases). The V end was cut by 10 bases, the J end by 2 bases, with 14 bases between. Germline CDR1 SNHLY, CDR2 FYNNEI. The CDR3 spans 13 residues. The CDR3 region has the DNA TGTGCCAAGGAACAGGGTTATCAAGAGACCCAGTACTTC. Encoded protein: CAKEQGYQETQYF.

Only a few counts were recorded for this clonotype. This chain connects TRBV13 to TRBJ2-4; the D gene is possibly TRBD2 (5 bases). In germline, CDR1 is PRHDT, CDR2 FYEKMQ (reference sequence). CDR3 length equals 14 residues. V was trimmed by 3 bases and J by 1 base, leaving 7 bases between them. The CDR3 sequence is CASSFGDAKNIQYF. The CDR3 nucleotides are TGTGCCAGCAGCTTCGGGGATGCCAAAAACATTCAGTACTTC.

This clonotype was detected only a few times. The gene calls are TRBV19 and TRBJ2-7, with 9 bases identical to TRBD2. V shed 5 bases, J shed 4 bases, and the junction held 15 bases outside the gene matches. Germline V gene sequence: CDR1 LNHDA, CDR2 SQIVND (reference sequence). The CDR3 contains 17 residues. The DNA for the CDR3 is TGTGCCAGTAGTGATGTCCGCGCGGGAGGGCCCCGTTACGAGCAGTACTTC. Residues: CASSDVRAGGPRYEQYF.

This clonotype was counted only a few times. This chain connects TRBV7-9 to TRBJ2-7; 7 bases match TRBD1. With V trimmed by 11 bases and J by 0 bases, 4 bases remained unmatched. CDR1 is SEHNR and CDR2 is FQNEAQ in the germline V gene (reference sequence). This CDR3 region has 12 residues. The CDR3 coding sequence is TGTGCCTCCCAGGGGGTCTCCTACGAGCAGTACTTC. Its translation: CASQGVSYEQYF.

This clonotype was seen at least ten times. V gene TRBV10-1 combines with J gene TRBJ2-1; 8 bases fit TRBD1. The CDR3 contains 17 residues. Germline V lookup: CDR1 WNHNN, CDR2 SYGVQD (reference sequence). V was pared by 0 bases and J by 0 bases, with 4 bases of the junction left unmatched. In DNA, the CDR3 is TGCGCCAGCAGTGAGTCAAGACAGGGGACCTCCTACAATGAGCAGTTCTTC. Translation gives CASSESRQGTSYNEQFF.

The chain employs TRBV6-2 or TRBV6-3 and TRBJ2-1, with a tentative D call TRBD2 (6 bases). CDR1 and CDR2 (germline): MNHEY, SVGEGT. V lost 0 bases, J lost 4 bases, and 13 bases lay in between. The CDR3 spans 16 residues. The CDR3 sequence is CASSYSAGRTYNEQFF. In DNA form, the CDR3 reads TGTGCCAGCAGTTACTCAGCGGGCCGGACTTACAATGAGCAGTTCTTC.

This clonotype was seen many times. The chain carries TRBV23-1 and TRBJ1-3; D is possibly TRBD1 (5 bases). TRBV23-1 is flagged as an ORF with uncertain function. The CDR3 consists of 18 residues. Between the trimmed V and J ends, which lost 0 bases and 0 bases, there was a span of 15 bases. The CDR3 bases are TGCGCCAGCAGTCAATCGCCCCCACAGGCATTCTCTGGAAACACCATATATTTT. Protein sequence: CASSQSPPQAFSGNTIYF.

There are a few counts of this clonotype. V and J are TRBV11-3 and TRBJ1-1, with D possibly matching TRBD1 (6 bases). CDR1 and CDR2 (germline): SGHNT, YENEEA. This CDR3 comprises 14 residues. V was cut by 5 bases and J by 4 bases, with 14 bases left in between. The CDR3 spells CASSPSRGPTEAFF. CDR3 DNA sequence: TGTGCCAGCAGCCCGTCCCGGGGGCCCACTGAAGCTTTCTTT.